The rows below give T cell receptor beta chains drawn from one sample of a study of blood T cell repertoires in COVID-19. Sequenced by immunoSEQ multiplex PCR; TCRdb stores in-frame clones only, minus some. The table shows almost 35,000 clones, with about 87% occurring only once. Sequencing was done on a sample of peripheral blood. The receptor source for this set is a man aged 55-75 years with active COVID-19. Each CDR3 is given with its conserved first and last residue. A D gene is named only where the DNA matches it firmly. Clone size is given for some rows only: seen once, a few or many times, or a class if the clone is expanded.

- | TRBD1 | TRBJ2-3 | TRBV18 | TGTGCCAGCCAAACATCGACAGGGTGGATGGGAGATACGCAGTATTTT | CASQTSTGWMGDTQYF
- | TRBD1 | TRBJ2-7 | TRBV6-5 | TGTGCCAGCAGCCAGGGACAGGGGAGACACGAGCAGTACTTC | CASSQGQGRHEQYF
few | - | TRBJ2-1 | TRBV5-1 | TGCGCCAGCAGCTTGGTCCAGGACTACAATGAGCAGTTCTTC | CASSLVQDYNEQFF
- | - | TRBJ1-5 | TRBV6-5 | TGTGCCAGCAGCCCCGGACAATATCAGTATCAGCCCCAGCATTTT | CASSPGQYQYQPQHF
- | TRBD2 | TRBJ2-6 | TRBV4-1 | TGCGCCAGCAGCCAGCCTAGCGGGAGGGCCGAGAATGGGGCCAACGTCCTGACTTTC | CASSQPSGRAENGANVLTF
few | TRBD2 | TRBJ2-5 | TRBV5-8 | TGTGCCAGCAGCTTGGGCGGGAGGGCGCGCGAGACCCAGTACTTC | CASSLGGRARETQYF
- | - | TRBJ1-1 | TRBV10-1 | TGCGCCAGCAGTCCTAGACCCTTGAACACTGAAGCTTTCTTT | CASSPRPLNTEAFF
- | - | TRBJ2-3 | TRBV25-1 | TGTGCCAGCAGTGGCTATTTGAGGGTCACAGATACGCAGTATTTT | CASSGYLRVTDTQYF
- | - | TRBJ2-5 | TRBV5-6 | TGTGCCAGCAGCCCCGACAGGCGTGTGGGAGAGACCCAGTACTTC | CASSPDRRVGETQYF
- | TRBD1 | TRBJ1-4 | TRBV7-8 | TGTGCCAGCAGCCTCGGGACAGGGGGCGTTAAGGATGAAAAACTGTTTTTT | CASSLGTGGVKDEKLFF
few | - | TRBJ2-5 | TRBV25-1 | TGTGCCAGCAGTGAAAACTGGGGGCAGGAGACCCAGTACTTC | CASSENWGQETQYF
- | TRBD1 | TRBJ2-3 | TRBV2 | TGTGCCACCAGGAAGGGGGCGGATACGCAGTATTTT | CATRKGADTQYF
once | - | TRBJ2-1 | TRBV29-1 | TGCAGCGTTTCTCCAAGGACAGGGAGGGTTTTTAATGAGCAGTTCTTC | CSVSPRTGRVFNEQFF
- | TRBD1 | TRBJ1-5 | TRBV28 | TGTGCCAGCAGTTCCCTGGACAGGGGGCTAAGGAGCAATCAGCCCCAGCATTTT | CASSSLDRGLRSNQPQHF
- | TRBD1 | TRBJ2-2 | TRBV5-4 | TGTGCCAGCAGCTTAAGACAGGGAAGCACCGGGGAGCTGTTTTTT | CASSLRQGSTGELFF
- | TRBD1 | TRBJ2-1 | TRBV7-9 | TGTGCCAGCTTTCCACGCCGGGACAGGGAAGATTTGGATGAGCAGTTCTTC | CASFPRRDREDLDEQFF
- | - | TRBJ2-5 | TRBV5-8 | TGTGCCAGCAGCCAGCATCTGGGGCTTGGGATCCAAGAGACCCAGTACTTC | CASSQHLGLGIQETQYF
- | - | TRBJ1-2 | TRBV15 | TGTGCCACCAGGCCTGGAGCCGCAAACTATGGCTACACCTTC | CATRPGAANYGYTF